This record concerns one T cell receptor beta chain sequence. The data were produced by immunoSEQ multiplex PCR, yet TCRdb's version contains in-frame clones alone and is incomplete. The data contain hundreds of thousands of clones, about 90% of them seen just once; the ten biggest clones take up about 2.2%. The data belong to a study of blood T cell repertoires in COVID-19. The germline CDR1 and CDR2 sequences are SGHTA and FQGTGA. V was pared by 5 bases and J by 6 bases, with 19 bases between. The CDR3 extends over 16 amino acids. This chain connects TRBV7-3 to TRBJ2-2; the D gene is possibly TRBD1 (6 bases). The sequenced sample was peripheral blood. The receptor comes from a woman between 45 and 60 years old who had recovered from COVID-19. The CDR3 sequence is CASSRNSRGIAGELFF. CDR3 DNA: TGTGCCAGCAGCCGGAACTCCAGGGGCATCGCCGGGGAGCTGTTTTTT.